Sequencing of this T cell receptor beta chain was carried out in a study of blood T cells in healthy people across ages. Notes on this clonotype: Its antigen is as yet unknown.

A J-beta primer mix and a sample-barcoded 5' primer were used in a second PCR of roughly 6 to 12 cycles. The template-switch adaptor was a 5' adaptor with 12 random nucleotides. It tagged each cDNA molecule. A single record per CDR3 protein comes from TCRdb applying MiXCR to the 5' RACE reads. The sample yields roughly 1,500,000 distinct CDR3 sequences, roughly 32% seen once. Whole-study findings and limits: Age showed a roughly linear inverse relationship with TCR beta diversity per million T cells.

The source is a woman in her twenties or thirties in good health. Sequences were obtained from blood.

CDR3 sequence (DNA): TGCAGTCCACGGGTCTTCGGGGGAGAGGAGACCCAGTACTTC. This codes for CSPRVFGGEETQYF. This sequence joins TRBV20-1 and TRBJ2-5, with D maybe TRBD2 (6 bases). CDR1 and CDR2 (germline): DFQATT, SNEGSKA (reference sequence). This CDR3 contains 14 residues. Trimming removed 8 bases at V and 5 bases at J, with 21 bases between.